The next 31 T cell receptor beta chains were all read from a single sample in a study of cytomegalovirus exposure and HLA in healthy donors. The PCR made use of 60 Vbeta and 13 Jbeta primers. Method: immunoSEQ multiplex PCR; TCRdb's copy keeps in-frame clones and lacks some. The table shows 40,000 to 55,000 clones, with 65% to 85% occurring only once. The sample was PBMCs. These receptors were taken from a man aged 18 to 29 in good health and CMV-seronegative.

This clone was observed a few times. V gene TRBV14 combines with J gene TRBJ2-7; D gene unclear. With 4 bases removed from V and 5 bases from J, the gap between germline ends came to 6 bases. The CDR3 extends over 11 amino acids. Germline values: CDR1 SGHDN, CDR2 FVKESK. The CDR3 DNA follows: TGTGCCAGCAGCCTCCGCGACGAGCAGTACTTC. It specifies CASSLRDEQYF.

The rearrangement links TRBV6-5 to TRBJ1-4, with TRBD1 matching 7 bases. Per germline, CDR1 MNHEY and CDR2 SVGAGI. The CDR3 sequence is 11 residues long. The junction had 2 bases not matched to a gene; V was cut back by 2 bases and J by 14 bases. The CDR3 bases are TGTGCCAGCAGTTACAAGGGACAGCTGTTTTTT. Translation: CASSYKGQLFF.

The chain uses TRBV4-1 and TRBJ2-7; D call uncertain. In germline, CDR1 is MGHRA, CDR2 YSYEKL. V was clipped by 4 bases and J by 0 bases, with 4 bases between them. This CDR3 contains 12 residues. CDR3 region: CASSPSSYEQYF. The CDR3, as DNA: TGCGCCAGCAGCCCGAGCTCCTACGAGCAGTACTTC.

V gene TRBV7-8 combines with J gene TRBJ2-5, with D possibly matching TRBD1 (5 bases). CDR1 and CDR2 from the germline V gene are SGHVS and FQNEAQ. Trimming pared 5 bases from V and 5 bases from J, leaving 18 bases between. There are 15 residues in the CDR3. The CDR3 nucleotides read TGTGCCAGCAGCGATAGGACCAGGGCAGTGGAGACCCAGTACTTC. Amino acid sequence: CASSDRTRAVETQYF.

This clone turned up a few times. The chain is built from TRBV7-2 and TRBJ2-7; 11 nucleotides agree with TRBD2. V dropped 2 bases and J dropped 6; count of bases not matched to a gene: 9. The CDR3 covers 16 residues. The germline V gene encodes CDR1 SGHTA and CDR2 FQGNSA. The chain's CDR3 is CASSLRSIAGGSEQYF. The DNA for the CDR3 is TGTGCCAGCAGCTTAAGATCTATAGCGGGAGGGAGCGAGCAGTACTTC. Full variable domain (outside the CDR3, taken from reference TRBV7-2 and TRBJ2-7): GAGVSQSPSNKVTEKGKDVELRCDPISGHTALYWYRQSLGQGLEFLIYFQGNSAPDKSGLPSDRFSAERTGGSVSTLTIQRTQQEDSAVYLCASSLRSIAGGSEQYFGPGTRLTVT.

Remarks on this clone: Other DNA sequences in the same sample also yield this CDR3. The chain is built from TRBV6-1 and TRBJ2-7, with D hard to call. Per the germline V gene, CDR1 is MNHNS and CDR2 is SASEGT. There are 11 residues in the CDR3. V was shortened by 3 bases and J by 3 bases, with 3 bases between the two germline ends. The CDR3 spells CASSDLYEQYF. CDR3 nucleotides: TGTGCCAGCAGTGACCTCTACGAGCAGTACTTC.

Points on this clone: This specimen includes other DNA sequences encoding the same CDR3. The V and J genes are TRBV6-5 and TRBJ1-5; 8 bases are a match to TRBD1. Germline V gene sequence: CDR1 MNHEY, CDR2 SVGAGI. The V segment lost 4 bases and the J segment 2 bases; nucleotides outside the gene matches: 4. The length of the CDR3 is 15 residues. CDR3 region: CASSSDRGRNQPQHF. Here the CDR3 DNA reads TGTGCCAGCAGTTCTGACAGGGGCCGCAATCAGCCCCAGCATTTT.

CDR3 loop: CASSLLGGGNNEQFF. The CDR3 bases are TGTGCCAGCAGCTTATTGGGCGGCGGGAACAATGAGCAGTTCTTC. The chain combines TRBV7-9 with TRBJ2-1, with D possibly matching TRBD2 (6 bases). Trimming removed 2 bases from V and 5 bases from J, with 13 bases in between. Germline V gene lookup returns CDR1 SEHNR and CDR2 FQNEAQ (reference sequence). CDR3 length: 15 residues.

V usage is TRBV29-1 and J usage is TRBJ2-5, with D perhaps TRBD2 (6 bases). The germline gives CDR1 SQVTM, CDR2 ANQGSEA. The V gene lost 7 bases and the J gene lost 7 bases, with 13 bases spanning the gap. CDR3 length: 11 residues. In DNA, the CDR3 is TGCAGCGCCGGGGGTGGGGGGACCCAGTACTTC. Translation: CSAGGGGTQYF.

The chain employs TRBV18 and TRBJ1-2, with D possibly TRBD1 on 6 matching bases. Trimming took 4 bases from V and 3 from J, leaving 15 bases between them. There are 15 residues in the CDR3. Germline CDR1 KGHSH, CDR2 LQKENI. CDR3 nucleotide sequence: TGTGCCAGCTCACTAAACAGGGATACCGACTATGGCTACACCTTC. Translating it yields CASSLNRDTDYGYTF.

The genes are TRBV29-1 and TRBJ2-1, with 14 bases that match TRBD2. This CDR3 is built from 15 residues. Germline values: CDR1 SQVTM, CDR2 ANQGSEA. Trimming removed 6 bases from V and 8 bases from J; junction bases left unmatched: 9. The CDR3 spells CSVGGLAGVPHEQFF. In nucleotides, the CDR3 is TGCAGCGTGGGGGGACTAGCGGGAGTTCCCCATGAGCAGTTCTTC.

This rearrangement joins TRBV7-2 to TRBJ2-7; D is perhaps TRBD2 (5 bases). CDR1 is SGHTA, CDR2 FQGNSA, per germline. CDR3 size: 14 residues. The V and J ends lost 2 bases and 7 bases respectively, with 15 bases between them. CDR3 protein: CASSLYNSPGEQYF. The CDR3 coding sequence is TGTGCCAGCAGCTTATACAACTCGCCGGGGGAGCAGTACTTC.

The chain is built from TRBV14 and TRBJ2-3, with 9 bases aligning to TRBD2. Germline loops: CDR1 SGHDN, CDR2 FVKESK. V was clipped by 0 bases and J by 0 bases; unmatched bases: 4. The CDR3 contains 17 residues. CDR3 DNA sequence: TGTGCCAGCAGCCAAGAGACGACTAGCGGTAGCACAGATACGCAGTATTTT. Amino acid sequence: CASSQETTSGSTDTQYF.

The DNA for the CDR3 is TGTGCCAGCTTTACCCGGGAGTCGGGCAGGGAGCAGTTCTTC. This codes for CASFTRESGREQFF. The rearrangement links TRBV13 to TRBJ2-1; TRBD2 is a possible D gene (6 bases). CDR1 is PRHDT and CDR2 is FYEKMQ in the germline V gene (reference sequence). The CDR3 totals 14 residues. With 8 bases removed from V and 10 bases from J, the gap between germline ends came to 21 bases.

This clone was counted a few times. This chain joins TRBV10-3 and TRBJ1-1; tentative D call: TRBD1 (5 bases). Germline-derived CDR1 and CDR2 are ENHRY and SYGVKD. Trimming stripped 8 bases from V and 0 bases from J, with 10 bases between. The CDR3 has 13 amino acids. DNA for the CDR3: TGTGCCATCGCCAGACAGCTGAACACTGAAGCTTTCTTT. It codes for CAIARQLNTEAFF.

The chain's CDR3 is CASANRETQYF. The CDR3 nucleotides are TGTGCCAGCGCCAACAGAGAGACCCAGTACTTC. The J gene is TRBJ2-5, the V gene TRBV2, with D unclear. Germline values: CDR1 SNHLY, CDR2 FYNNEI. The V gene lost 8 bases and the J gene lost 4 bases, with 8 bases spanning the gap. CDR3 length equals 11 residues.

Only a few counts were recorded for this clone. CDR3 region: CSVEGTGTTEAFF. The CDR3 nucleotides read TGCAGCGTTGAAGGGACAGGGACCACTGAAGCTTTCTTT. The V gene is TRBV29-1, the J gene TRBJ1-1; 8 bases align to TRBD1. Germline V gene lookup returns CDR1 SQVTM and CDR2 ANQGSEA. V trimming: 1 base; J trimming: 4 bases; junction bases outside the gene matches: 2. The CDR3 runs to 13 residues.

This chain joins TRBV7-3 and TRBJ2-2; 8 bases fit TRBD2. J gave up 6 bases and V 5 bases, and 5 bases lay outside the gene matches. The CDR3 is 14 amino acids. Per the germline V gene, CDR1 is SGHTA and CDR2 is FQGTGA. This CDR3 reads CASSHGTRSGELFF. The CDR3 bases are TGTGCCAGCAGCCACGGGACTAGATCCGGGGAGCTGTTTTTT.

The chain joins TRBV29-1 to TRBJ2-7; possibly TRBD2 for D (6 bases). The CDR3 runs 15 residues. Trimming stripped 1 base from V and 2 bases from J, with 15 bases between. Germline CDR1 SQVTM, CDR2 ANQGSEA. The CDR3 reads CSVEGGGIGAYEQYF. DNA for the CDR3: TGCAGCGTTGAAGGAGGAGGGATCGGGGCCTACGAGCAGTACTTC.

There are a few counts of this clone. This chain joins TRBV25-1 and TRBJ2-1; 7 bases fit TRBD2. This CDR3 spans 15 amino acids. The trim removed 5 bases at V and 0 bases at J, leaving 4 bases unmatched. CDR1 is MGHDK and CDR2 is SYGVNS in the germline V gene. The CDR3 spells CASSISGYSYNEQFF. The CDR3 nucleotides are TGTGCCAGCAGTATTAGCGGGTACTCCTACAATGAGCAGTTCTTC.

The CDR3 sequence: CSVAGANQPQHF. DNA of the CDR3: TGCAGCGTTGCAGGGGCTAATCAGCCCCAGCATTTT. V usage is TRBV29-1 and J usage is TRBJ1-5; D possibly corresponds to TRBD1 (6 bases). V lost 4 bases and J 4 bases, leaving 8 bases between the germline ends. There are 12 residues in the CDR3. The germline gives CDR1 SQVTM, CDR2 ANQGSEA.

V and J are TRBV13 and TRBJ1-1, with unresolved D. CDR3 length: 15 amino acids. Per the germline V gene, CDR1 is PRHDT and CDR2 is FYEKMQ (reference sequence). Deletions cut 3 bases from V and 4 bases from J, with 15 bases between. CDR3 loop: CASSFSPPFVTEAFF. CDR3 bases: TGTGCCAGCAGCTTTAGTCCCCCGTTCGTCACTGAAGCTTTCTTT.

This chain connects TRBV28 to TRBJ1-1; D is undetermined. The CDR3 sequence is 14 residues long. Deletions cut 3 bases from V and 5 bases from J, with 13 bases between. CDR1 and CDR2 from the germline V gene are MDHEN and SYDVKM. The CDR3 DNA reads as TGTGCCAGCAGTTTTCGAACCTGGAGGACTGAAGCTTTCTTT. It encodes CASSFRTWRTEAFF.

This chain connects TRBV7-9 to TRBJ2-1; 8 bases map to TRBD1. Germline CDR1 and CDR2: SEHNR and FQNEAQ (reference sequence). V lost 6 bases to trimming and J lost 9 bases; unmatched junction nucleotides: 7. The CDR3 is made up of 13 amino acids. The CDR3 coding sequence is TGTGCCAGCAGACCCTGGACAGGGATTGAGCAGTTCTTC. Protein: CASRPWTGIEQFF.

V gene TRBV2 combines with J gene TRBJ2-3, with 12 nucleotides matching TRBD2. The CDR3 totals 16 residues. The germline V gene has CDR1 SNHLY and CDR2 FYNNEI. Trimming cost V 5 bases and J 6 bases; bases outside gene matches: 9. The CDR3 DNA follows: TGTGCCAGCAGTATCCTAGCGGGAGGGGTCGCGGATACGCAGTATTTT. Translation gives CASSILAGGVADTQYF.

V and J are TRBV10-1 and TRBJ1-1, with 9 bases identical to TRBD1. V shed 6 bases and J 3 bases; nucleotides not matched to a gene: 5. CDR1 is WNHNN and CDR2 is SYGVQD in the germline V gene (reference sequence). The CDR3 has 14 residues. The CDR3 spells CASRTGGTDTEAFF. The CDR3 DNA sequence: TGCGCCAGCAGAACAGGGGGCACTGACACTGAAGCTTTCTTT.

This sequence joins TRBV10-3 and TRBJ1-2; D unresolved. CDR1 is ENHRY, CDR2 SYGVKD, per germline. The V end was cut by 9 bases, the J end by 5 bases, with 13 bases between. This CDR3 is 12 amino acids long. CDR3 protein: CAIRGQLYGYTF. The CDR3 DNA reads TGTGCCATTCGCGGCCAACTTTATGGCTACACCTTC.

Here the CDR3 reads CASSRGTGRDEQFF. The CDR3 DNA reads TGTGCCAGCAGCAGAGGGACAGGGAGGGATGAGCAGTTCTTC. The rearrangement uses TRBV21-1 and TRBJ2-1; the table's D call, TRBD1, has no DNA check behind it. TRBV21-1 is designated a pseudogene. The CDR3 has 14 amino acids.

The chain is built from TRBV29-1 and TRBJ1-2; 7 positions agree with TRBD1. The germline V gene encodes CDR1 SQVTM and CDR2 ANQGSEA. The trim removed 3 bases at V and 4 bases at J, leaving 8 bases unmatched. CDR3 size: 14 residues. The CDR3 here is CSVDADRLTYGYTF. The CDR3 region has the DNA TGCAGCGTTGACGCGGACAGGCTTACCTATGGCTACACCTTC.

V usage is TRBV7-9 and J usage is TRBJ2-7; TRBD2 agrees at 8 bases. Germline CDR1 SEHNR, CDR2 FQNEAQ (reference sequence). V gave up 5 bases and J gave up 7 bases; unmatched junction bases: 13. The CDR3 extends over 15 amino acids. CDR3 DNA sequence: TGTGCCAGCAGCCGACCGACCGGACTAGCTGGGGAGCAGTACTTC. Amino acids: CASSRPTGLAGEQYF.

V is TRBV25-1 and J is TRBJ1-2; D is unclear. Germline CDR1 MGHDK, CDR2 SYGVNS. The CDR3 totals 12 residues. Trimming cost V 4 bases and J 4 bases, with 7 bases left between them. The CDR3 region has the DNA TGTGCCAGCAGTGGAGGGATCTATGGCTACACCTTC. As protein: CASSGGIYGYTF.